These 30 T cell receptor beta chains were sequenced from one sample in a study of post-analysis software for immune sequencing data. Unique-molecular-identifier-tagged TCR beta cDNA libraries were used. One entry per CDR3 protein, called by TCRdb with MiXCR from the PCR reads. This table holds roughly 160,000 distinct CDR3 sequences, around 34% found once. Sequences were derived from blood, sampled after autologous hematopoietic stem cell transplantation. These receptors came from a girl between 10 and 17 years old with multiple sclerosis.

The chain couples TRBV6-6 to TRBJ1-2; 8 bases align to TRBD1. Losses at the gene ends were 4 bases for V and 3 bases for J; bases not matched to a gene: 13. The CDR3 is 17 residues long. Germline V gene sequence: CDR1 MNHNY, CDR2 SVGAGI (reference sequence). The CDR3 here is CASSSDRGDYGYYGYTF. CDR3 DNA sequence: TGTGCCAGCAGTTCCGACAGGGGCGACTACGGGTACTATGGCTACACCTTC.

Many counts were recorded for this clonotype. V usage is TRBV12-3 or TRBV12-4 and J usage is TRBJ1-2; possibly TRBD1 for D (5 bases). Trimming pared 7 bases from V and 2 bases from J, leaving 14 bases between. The CDR3 is 14 residues long. CDR3 in DNA: TGTGCCAGCACCTCGGGGGAAGCAAACTATGGCTACACCTTC. It codes for CASTSGEANYGYTF.

The gene calls are TRBV28 and TRBJ2-4; the match to TRBD2 covers 10 bases. Gene TRBJ2-5 matches the end of the DNA better, so the J call may be wrong. This CDR3 comprises 15 residues. Germline V lookup: CDR1 MDHEN, CDR2 SYDVKM. CDR3 DNA sequence: TGTGCCAGCAGTTTACCTGGGACTAGCGCAGAGACCCAGTACTTC. Translation gives CASSLPGTSAETQYF.

The V gene is TRBV5-6, the J gene TRBJ2-5; TRBD2 might be the D (5 bases). This CDR3 is 14 amino acids long. V dropped 4 bases and J dropped 7 bases, with 17 bases sitting between them. Germline CDR1 reads SGHDT; CDR2 reads YYEEEE. The CDR3 sequence: CASSRDASLRTQYF. For the CDR3, the DNA is TGTGCCAGCAGCCGTGACGCTAGCCTGCGGACCCAGTACTTC.

The V call is TRBV12-3 or TRBV12-4, the J call TRBJ2-4; TRBD1 matches at 10 bases. The DNA end is a closer match to TRBJ2-7, so the J assignment may be wrong. The CDR3 sequence is 15 residues long. The CDR3 loop is CASSAADRGSYEQYF. CDR3 bases: TGTGCCAGCAGTGCGGCGGACAGGGGGAGCTACGAGCAGTACTTC.

The V and J genes are TRBV20-1 and TRBJ2-7, with TRBD1 identical over 7 bases. CDR3 length equals 10 residues. V lost 6 bases and J lost 7; bases outside the gene matches: 3. Germline CDR1 reads DFQATT; CDR2 reads SNEGSKA (reference sequence). The CDR3 DNA follows: TGCAGTGCAGCACAGGGGGAGCAGTACTTC. Its translation is CSAAQGEQYF.

The chain combines TRBV27 with TRBJ2-3; 11 nucleotides align to TRBD2. The CDR3 runs 18 residues. The V and J ends lost 5 bases and 1 base, in that order; junction bases with no gene match: 11. Germline CDR1 reads MNHEY; CDR2 reads SMNVEV (reference sequence). CDR3 nucleotides: TGTGCCAGCAGTATAGGACTAGCGGGCGCCCCCGGCACAGATACGCAGTATTTT. It translates to CASSIGLAGAPGTDTQYF.

The chain employs TRBV20-1 and TRBJ2-7; TRBD1 aligns across 8 bases. This CDR3 is 13 amino acids long. Germline V gene data show CDR1 as DFQATT and CDR2 as SNEGSKA (reference sequence). Losses at the gene ends were 6 bases for V and 5 bases for J; bases not matched to a gene: 9. The CDR3 sequence: CSATDRGGHEQYF. The CDR3 DNA is TGCAGTGCCACCGACAGGGGTGGGCACGAGCAGTACTTC.

This clonotype was seen a few times. The chain couples TRBV28 to TRBJ2-7; D may be TRBD2 (6 bases). V was shortened by 6 bases and J by 2 bases, with 17 bases between the two germline ends. Germline V gene data show CDR1 as MDHEN and CDR2 as SYDVKM. This CDR3 has 15 residues. The CDR3 reads CASSRWSGPTYEQYF. The DNA of the CDR3 is TGTGCCAGCAGCAGGTGGAGCGGGCCTACCTACGAGCAGTACTTC.

A few counts support this clonotype. This chain links TRBV6-5 with TRBJ1-2; no clear D. Deletions cut 7 bases from V and 8 bases from J, with 23 bases between. CDR3 length: 15 residues. Germline V gives CDR1 MNHEY, CDR2 SVGAGI. The CDR3 bases are TGTGCCAGCAAAGTGGCAGCACGGCACCTGTCGGGCTACACCTTC. Encoded protein: CASKVAARHLSGYTF.

V and J are TRBV10-3 and TRBJ2-3; 11 nucleotides line up with TRBD2. Per the germline V gene, CDR1 is ENHRY and CDR2 is SYGVKD. The V segment lost 6 bases and the J segment 5 bases; nucleotides outside the gene matches: 10. The CDR3 length is 16 residues. CDR3 in amino acids: CAIRGTTSGGGDTQYF. The CDR3 DNA follows: TGTGCCATCAGGGGCACAACTAGCGGGGGAGGAGATACGCAGTATTTT.

This clonotype was observed a handful of times. The chain carries TRBV30 and TRBJ2-7; D is unclear. Trimming cost V 0 bases and J 4 bases, with 7 bases left between them. CDR1 is GTSNPN, CDR2 SVGIG, per germline (reference sequence). The CDR3 runs 12 residues. The CDR3: CAWSVTGYEQYF. The CDR3 nucleotides are TGTGCCTGGAGTGTTACCGGGTACGAGCAGTACTTC.

For this clonotype: This may arise from a read error, as a much more abundant clone is one base away. This chain uses TRBV9 with TRBJ2-1; D gene unclear. The J call could be wrong; TRBJ2-7 is a better fit for the DNA end. The CDR3 consists of 16 residues. The germline CDR1 and CDR2 sequences are SGDLS and YYNGEE. The chain's CDR3 is CASSPRAANRDNEQYF. Written as DNA, the CDR3 is TGTGCCAGCAGCCCTCGGGCTGCAAACCGAGACAATGAGCAGTACTTC.

This clonotype was counted many times. The gene calls are TRBV20-1 and TRBJ2-3; 14 positions agree with TRBD2. This CDR3 has 17 residues. CDR1 DFQATT and CDR2 SNEGSKA come from the germline V gene (reference sequence). The V and J ends lost 3 bases and 4 bases, in that order; junction bases with no gene match: 9. The CDR3 DNA follows: TGCAGTGCTAGGGGACTAGCGGGAGCCTTAGTGGCAGATACGCAGTATTTT. Protein sequence: CSARGLAGALVADTQYF.

Points on this clonotype: A much larger clone sits a single nucleotide away, making a read error possible. V and J are TRBV20-1 and TRBJ2-7, with a weak D call TRBD1 (5 bases). Between the trimmed V and J ends, which lost 1 base and 3 bases, there was a span of 10 bases. This CDR3 has 13 amino acids. Germline CDR1 reads DFQATT; CDR2 reads SNEGSKA (reference sequence). The CDR3 region is CSARGTQFYEQYF. Here the CDR3 DNA reads TGCAGTGCTAGAGGGACACAATTCTACGAGCAGTACTTC.

The chain couples TRBV5-5 to TRBJ2-5; D not resolved. Judging by the DNA end, TRBJ2-7 fits better; the J call may be wrong. Germline CDR1 and CDR2: SGHKS and YYEKEE (reference sequence). The CDR3 extends over 16 amino acids. The CDR3 loop is CASSPQSGRVPYEQYF. CDR3 sequence (DNA): TGTGCCAGCAGCCCCCAGAGTGGACGGGTACCCTACGAGCAGTACTTC.

The genes are TRBV5-1 and TRBJ2-5; D uncertain. Trimming stripped 4 bases from V and 2 bases from J, with 15 bases between. The CDR3 covers 15 residues. Looked up from germline, CDR1 is SGHRS and CDR2 is YFSETQ. The CDR3 sequence: CASSTSFREQETQYF. The CDR3, as DNA: TGCGCCAGCAGCACCTCCTTTCGAGAGCAAGAGACCCAGTACTTC. Full variable domain (outside the CDR3, taken from reference TRBV5-1 and TRBJ2-5): KAGVTQTPRYLIKTRGQQVTLSCSPISGHRSVSWYQQTPGQGLQFLFEYFSETQRNKGNFPGRFSGRQFSNSRSEMNVSTLELGDSALYLCASSTSFREQETQYFGPGTRLLVL.

This clonotype was detected a few times. Being one base from a much bigger clone, this may be a read error. V gene TRBV12-3 or TRBV12-4 combines with J gene TRBJ2-5; D is possibly TRBD2 (6 bases). The CDR3 loop spans 12 amino acids. Deletions cut 7 bases from V and 11 bases from J, with 17 bases between. The CDR3 loop is CASTDQREEQYF. The CDR3 DNA is TGTGCCAGCACGGACCAGAGGGAGGAGCAGTACTTC.

CDR3 residues: CASSFGNRNTIYF. In DNA, the CDR3 is TGCGCCAGCAGCTTCGGTAACCGAAACACCATATATTTT. The chain uses TRBV5-1 and TRBJ1-3, with unresolved D. The ends were cut back, 2 bases at V and 5 bases at J, with 8 bases in the middle. Per germline, CDR1 SGHRS and CDR2 YFSETQ. The CDR3 extends over 13 amino acids. Full variable domain (outside the CDR3, taken from reference TRBV5-1 and TRBJ1-3): KAGVTQTPRYLIKTRGQQVTLSCSPISGHRSVSWYQQTPGQGLQFLFEYFSETQRNKGNFPGRFSGRQFSNSRSEMNVSTLELGDSALYLCASSFGNRNTIYFGEGSWLTVV.

This chain connects TRBV29-1 to TRBJ1-1; D not resolved. CDR1 and CDR2 from the germline V gene are SQVTM and ANQGSEA. This CDR3 comprises 10 residues. Trimming removed 7 bases at V and 3 bases at J, with 6 bases between. The CDR3 loop is CSAGDTEAFF. The CDR3 DNA is TGCAGCGCGGGTGACACTGAAGCTTTCTTT.

Ten or more counts support this clonotype. The V and J genes are TRBV7-2 and TRBJ2-7, with 10 bases that match TRBD1. Unmatched junction bases numbered 7, after V lost 0 bases and J lost 2 bases. Germline lookup yields CDR1 SGHTA and CDR2 FQGNSA. CDR3 size: 17 residues. The DNA of the CDR3 is TGTGCCAGCAGCTTAGCGAGGGGACAGGGGCCAGCCTACGAGCAGTACTTC. This sequence encodes CASSLARGQGPAYEQYF.

This clonotype has only a few counts. The gene calls are TRBV5-1 and TRBJ2-1; D remains unclear. Trimming shortened V by 7 bases and J by 0 bases, and 17 bases separated the two germline ends. CDR1 is SGHRS and CDR2 is YFSETQ in the germline V gene. The CDR3 has 16 residues. The CDR3, as DNA: TGCGCCAGCGGGCCCGTACCGCCCAGCTCCTACAATGAGCAGTTCTTC. Its translation is CASGPVPPSSYNEQFF.

There are a few counts of this clonotype. This chain connects TRBV7-2 to TRBJ2-7; weak D call: TRBD2 (6 bases). Germline CDR1 and CDR2: SGHTA and FQGNSA. V was shortened by 0 bases and J by 4 bases, with 10 bases between the two germline ends. The CDR3 sequence is 14 residues long. CDR3 protein: CASSLAPEGYEQYF. The CDR3 DNA reads as TGTGCCAGCAGCTTAGCGCCGGAGGGTTACGAGCAGTACTTC.

CDR3 nucleotides: TGCAGTGCTCCGGGAGGGGACCGTATAGCAAATCAGCCCCAGCATTTT. Its translation is CSAPGGDRIANQPQHF. The chain employs TRBV20-1 and TRBJ1-5; weak D call: TRBD1 (5 bases). V was cut by 5 bases and J by 4 bases, with 21 bases left in between. The V gene's germline CDR1 is DFQATT and CDR2 SNEGSKA (reference sequence). The CDR3 is 16 residues long.

This clonotype was counted only a few times. This chain uses TRBV7-3 with TRBJ2-3; D is unclear. This CDR3 contains 13 residues. Trimming shortened V by 2 bases and J by 5 bases, and 8 bases separated the two germline ends. Germline CDR1 reads SGHTA; CDR2 reads FQGTGA. The CDR3 DNA reads as TGTGCCAGCAGCTTAGAACCGGGAGATACGCAGTATTTT. Its translation: CASSLEPGDTQYF.

This clonotype came up a few times. The chain couples TRBV10-3 to TRBJ1-2; 9 nucleotides agree with TRBD1. The J segment lost 4 bases and the V segment lost 10 bases, leaving 10 bases of the junction unmatched. CDR1 and CDR2 from the germline V gene are ENHRY and SYGVKD. CDR3 length equals 14 residues. CDR3 in amino acids: CATSGRQGGYGYTF. The CDR3 region has the DNA TGTGCCACCTCCGGGAGACAGGGGGGCTATGGCTACACCTTC.

The table lists this clonotype with a count of one. This chain joins TRBV6-5 and TRBJ2-1, with no clear D. There are 14 residues in the CDR3. V was pared by 6 bases and J by 4 bases, with 13 bases between. CDR1 MNHEY and CDR2 SVGAGI come from the germline V gene. In DNA, the CDR3 is TGTGCCAGCAGGAAACGGACGGTTTACAATGAGCAGTTCTTC. Protein: CASRKRTVYNEQFF.

This chain links TRBV7-9 with TRBJ1-2; D remains ambiguous. Germline assignment: CDR1 SEHNR and CDR2 FQNEAQ (reference sequence). The CDR3 totals 16 residues. The V end was cut by 0 bases, the J end by 8 bases, with 19 bases between. The CDR3: CASSLAGPALRHGYTF. The CDR3 DNA is TGTGCCAGCAGCTTAGCGGGTCCAGCCCTGAGGCACGGCTACACCTTC.

This clonotype was seen only a few times. The chain combines TRBV29-1 with TRBJ2-1; TRBD2 aligns across 7 bases. V trimming: 2 bases; J trimming: 5 bases; junction bases outside the gene matches: 9. CDR1 and CDR2 (germline): SQVTM, ANQGSEA. The CDR3 contains 15 residues. The CDR3 DNA follows: TGCAGCGTTGAACGATGGGAGGGCCCCAACAATGAGCAGTTCTTC. Translation gives CSVERWEGPNNEQFF.

In the case of this clonotype: Just one base apart from a much larger clone, this may be a read error. Since no conserved phenylalanine or tryptophan closes the CDR3, a read error is the likely cause. This sequence joins TRBV20-1 and TRBJ2-5; D is tentatively TRBD1 or TRBD2 (5 bases each). The germline V gene has CDR1 DFQATT and CDR2 SNEGSKA (reference sequence). V gave up 2 bases and J gave up 5 bases, with 12 bases separating them. The CDR3 has 13 residues. The CDR3 protein is CSARSWGGETQYC. The CDR3 DNA is TGCAGTGCTAGATCCTGGGGCGGGGAGACCCAGTACTGC.